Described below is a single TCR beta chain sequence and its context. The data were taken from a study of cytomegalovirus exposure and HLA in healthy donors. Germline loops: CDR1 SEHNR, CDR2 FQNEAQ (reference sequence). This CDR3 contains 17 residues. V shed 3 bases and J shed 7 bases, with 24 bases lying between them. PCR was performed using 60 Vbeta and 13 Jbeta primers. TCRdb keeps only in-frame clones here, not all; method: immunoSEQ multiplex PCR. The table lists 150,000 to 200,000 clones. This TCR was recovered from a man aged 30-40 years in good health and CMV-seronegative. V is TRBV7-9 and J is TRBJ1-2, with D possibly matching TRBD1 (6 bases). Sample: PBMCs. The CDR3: CASSLLPFRGLGRGYTF. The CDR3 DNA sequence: TGTGCCAGCAGCTTGTTGCCTTTTAGGGGGTTAGGTCGTGGCTACACCTTC.